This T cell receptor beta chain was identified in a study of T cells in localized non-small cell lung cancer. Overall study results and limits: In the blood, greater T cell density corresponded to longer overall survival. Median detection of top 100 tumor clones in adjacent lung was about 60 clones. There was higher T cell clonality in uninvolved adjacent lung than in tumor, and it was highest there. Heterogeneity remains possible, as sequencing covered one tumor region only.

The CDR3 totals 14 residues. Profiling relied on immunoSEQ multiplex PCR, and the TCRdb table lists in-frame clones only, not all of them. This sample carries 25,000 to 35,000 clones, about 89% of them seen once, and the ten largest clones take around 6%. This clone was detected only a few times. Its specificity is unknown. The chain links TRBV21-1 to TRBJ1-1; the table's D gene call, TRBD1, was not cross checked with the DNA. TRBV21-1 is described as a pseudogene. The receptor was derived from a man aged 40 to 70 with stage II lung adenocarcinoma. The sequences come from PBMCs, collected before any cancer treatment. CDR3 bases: TGTGCCAGCAGCGCCTCCAGGGAGAACACTGAAGCTTTCTTT. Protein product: CASSASRENTEAFF.